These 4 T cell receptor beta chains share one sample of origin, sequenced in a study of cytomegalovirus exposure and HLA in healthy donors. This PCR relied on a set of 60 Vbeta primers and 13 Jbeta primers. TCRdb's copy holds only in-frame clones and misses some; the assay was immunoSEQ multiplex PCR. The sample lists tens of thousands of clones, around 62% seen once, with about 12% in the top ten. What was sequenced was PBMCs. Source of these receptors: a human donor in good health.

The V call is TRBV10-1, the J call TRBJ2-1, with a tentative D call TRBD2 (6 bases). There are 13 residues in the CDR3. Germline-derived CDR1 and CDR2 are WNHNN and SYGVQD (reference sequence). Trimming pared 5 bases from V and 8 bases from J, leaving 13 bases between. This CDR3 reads CASSWGEDHEQFF. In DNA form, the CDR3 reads TGCGCCAGCAGTTGGGGGGAAGACCATGAGCAGTTCTTC.

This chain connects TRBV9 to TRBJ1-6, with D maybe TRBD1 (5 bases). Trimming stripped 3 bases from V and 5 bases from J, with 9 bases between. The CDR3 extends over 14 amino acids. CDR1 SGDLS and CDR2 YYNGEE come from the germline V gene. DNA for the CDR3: TGTGCCAGCAGCGGCAGGGTCGATAATTCACCCCTCCACTTT. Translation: CASSGRVDNSPLHF.

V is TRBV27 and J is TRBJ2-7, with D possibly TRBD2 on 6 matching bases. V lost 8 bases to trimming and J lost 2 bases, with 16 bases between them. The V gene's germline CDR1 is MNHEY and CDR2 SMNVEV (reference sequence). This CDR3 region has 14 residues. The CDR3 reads CASGIWGVAYEQYF. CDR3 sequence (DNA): TGTGCCAGCGGCATTTGGGGGGTGGCCTACGAGCAGTACTTC.

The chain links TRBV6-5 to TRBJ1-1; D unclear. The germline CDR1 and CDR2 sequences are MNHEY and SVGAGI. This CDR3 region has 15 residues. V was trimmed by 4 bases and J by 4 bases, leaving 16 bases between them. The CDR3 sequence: CASSSSRASGTEAFF. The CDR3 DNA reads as TGTGCCAGCAGTTCCAGTCGGGCGAGCGGCACTGAAGCTTTCTTT.